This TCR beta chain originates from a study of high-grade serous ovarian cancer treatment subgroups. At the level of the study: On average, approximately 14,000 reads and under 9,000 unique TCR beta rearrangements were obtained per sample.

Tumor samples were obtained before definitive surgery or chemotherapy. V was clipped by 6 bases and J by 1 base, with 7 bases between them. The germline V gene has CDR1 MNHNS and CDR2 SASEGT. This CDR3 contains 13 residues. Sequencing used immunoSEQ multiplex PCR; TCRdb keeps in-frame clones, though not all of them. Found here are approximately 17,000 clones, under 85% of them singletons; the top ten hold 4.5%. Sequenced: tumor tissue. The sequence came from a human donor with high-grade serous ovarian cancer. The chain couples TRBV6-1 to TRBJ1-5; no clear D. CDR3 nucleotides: TGTGCCAGCAGGGACCTAAGCAATCAGCCCCAGCATTTT. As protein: CASRDLSNQPQHF.